The 18 T cell receptor beta chains below come from one sample, sequenced in a study of cytomegalovirus exposure and HLA in healthy donors. The PCR ran on 60 Vbeta and 13 Jbeta primers. Clones were sequenced by immunoSEQ multiplex PCR, and TCRdb holds only the in-frame ones, with some missing. This sample carries 150,000 to 200,000 clones, approximately 80% of them seen once, and the ten largest clones take almost 7%. Material for sequencing was PBMCs. These receptors originate from a man aged 25-45 years in good health and CMV-seropositive.

Only a few counts were recorded for this clone. The chain couples TRBV6-6 to TRBJ1-5; 9 nucleotides line up with TRBD1. Germline trimming cut 6 bases from V and 1 base from J; bases unmatched to any gene: 7. The CDR3 totals 16 residues. CDR1 is MNHNY and CDR2 is SVGAGI in the germline V gene (reference sequence). CDR3 bases: TGTGCCAGCAGCCCATCACAGGGGGCGAGCAATCAGCCCCAGCATTTT. Translated: CASSPSQGASNQPQHF.

This clone came up once. This chain joins TRBV7-9 and TRBJ1-2; possible D gene TRBD1, 5 bases. Trimming took 0 bases from V and 6 from J, leaving 20 bases between them. The CDR3 runs 17 residues. Germline CDR1 SEHNR, CDR2 FQNEAQ (reference sequence). In DNA, the CDR3 is TGTGCCAGCAGCTTAGCTTTTGGAGCGGGACGCCAGGATGGCTACACCTTC. Amino acids: CASSLAFGAGRQDGYTF.

The rearrangement uses TRBV2 and TRBJ2-1, with TRBD1 matching 10 bases. V shed 6 bases and J 7 bases; nucleotides not matched to a gene: 9. Germline loops: CDR1 SNHLY, CDR2 FYNNEI. The CDR3 covers 15 residues. CDR3 in DNA: TGTGCCAGCAGCAGATTTGGACAGGGGGGGAATGAGCAGTTCTTC. Its protein is CASSRFGQGGNEQFF.

The chain carries TRBV2 and TRBJ2-7; the match to TRBD1 covers 8 bases. The length of the CDR3 is 15 residues. Germline-derived CDR1 and CDR2 are SNHLY and FYNNEI. Trimming at V came to 5 bases and at J to 6 bases, leaving 12 bases not matched to a gene. Here the CDR3 reads CASSLDRDWKAEQYF. As DNA, the CDR3 is TGTGCCAGCAGTCTGGACAGGGATTGGAAAGCCGAGCAGTACTTC.

The chain links TRBV5-1 to TRBJ1-1; 7 bases fit TRBD1. Germline CDR1 is SGHRS and CDR2 is YFSETQ. Unmatched junction bases numbered 3, after V lost 3 bases and J lost 1 base. The CDR3 length is 14 residues. The CDR3 sequence is CASSWDSPNTEAFF. The DNA for the CDR3 is TGCGCCAGCAGCTGGGACAGCCCGAACACTGAAGCTTTCTTT.

This clone was recorded once. The chain employs TRBV2 and TRBJ2-3; 9 bases map to TRBD2. The ends lost 10 bases at V and 0 bases at J; junction bases unmatched: 5. The length of the CDR3 is 14 residues. CDR1 is SNHLY, CDR2 FYNNEI, per germline. CDR3 sequence: CATRGTSSTDTQYF. CDR3 bases: TGTGCCACCCGCGGGACTAGCAGCACAGATACGCAGTATTTT.

V is TRBV25-1 and J is TRBJ1-4; perhaps TRBD1 as D (6 bases). The CDR3 sequence is 15 residues long. V gave up 6 bases and J gave up 3 bases, with 14 bases separating them. Germline V gene data show CDR1 as MGHDK and CDR2 as SYGVNS. The CDR3: CASRETGRPNEKLFF. For the CDR3, the DNA is TGTGCCAGCAGAGAAACAGGGAGACCTAATGAAAAACTGTTTTTT.

The chain combines TRBV4-3 with TRBJ1-1; TRBD1 matches 10 bases. CDR1 is LGHNA and CDR2 is YSLEER in the germline V gene. The V gene end was trimmed by 3 bases and the J gene end by 6 bases; junction bases not matched to a gene: 7. This CDR3 region has 15 residues. CDR3 in DNA: TGCGCCAGCAGCCAGAACCGGGACAGGGGCTCTGAAGCTTTCTTT. This codes for CASSQNRDRGSEAFF.

The rearrangement links TRBV19 to TRBJ2-4, with D uncertain. V lost 7 bases, J lost 6 bases, and 19 bases lay in between. The CDR3 loop spans 15 amino acids. CDR1 is LNHDA, CDR2 SQIVND, per germline (reference sequence). This CDR3 is CASTNQPAVLNIQYF. The CDR3 nucleotides read TGTGCCAGTACCAACCAACCCGCGGTCCTAAACATTCAGTACTTC.

About this clone: This same CDR3 is encoded by further DNA sequences in the sample. This chain connects TRBV5-1 to TRBJ1-2, with 8 nucleotides matching TRBD1. The CDR3 spans 13 residues. Germline trimming cut 4 bases from V and 7 bases from J; bases unmatched to any gene: 6. Germline CDR1 reads SGHRS; CDR2 reads YFSETQ. CDR3 amino acids: CASSPDRDLGYTF. DNA of the CDR3: TGCGCCAGCAGCCCGGACAGGGATCTTGGCTACACCTTC. The full variable domain, completed using reference TRBV5-1 and TRBJ1-2, is KAGVTQTPRYLIKTRGQQVTLSCSPISGHRSVSWYQQTPGQGLQFLFEYFSETQRNKGNFPGRFSGRQFSNSRSEMNVSTLELGDSALYLCASSPDRDLGYTFGSGTRLTVV.

The rearrangement joins TRBV9 to TRBJ2-7; 10 nucleotides match TRBD2. The CDR3 is 16 amino acids. The germline CDR1 and CDR2 sequences are SGDLS and YYNGEE. The V gene end was trimmed by 0 bases and the J gene end by 7 bases; junction bases not matched to a gene: 10. CDR3 residues: CASSVGTSGRAEEQYF. CDR3 DNA sequence: TGTGCCAGCAGCGTAGGGACGAGCGGGAGGGCAGAAGAGCAGTACTTC.

The rearrangement links TRBV19 to TRBJ1-5; possible D gene TRBD1, 6 bases. This CDR3 region has 13 residues. Germline CDR1 reads LNHDA; CDR2 reads SQIVND (reference sequence). The germline V and J ends were trimmed by 8 bases and 3 bases, with 11 bases remaining between them. CDR3 region: CASSDRANQPQHF. For the CDR3, the DNA is TGTGCCAGTTCGGACAGAGCCAATCAGCCCCAGCATTTT.

This CDR3 reads CASRGQINYGYTF. In nucleotides, the CDR3 is TGTGCCAGCAGGGGACAGATTAACTATGGCTACACCTTC. V and J are TRBV6-5 and TRBJ1-2; 7 bases match TRBD1. The CDR3 runs to 13 residues. Unmatched junction bases numbered 2, after V lost 6 bases and J lost 1 base. Germline CDR1 MNHEY, CDR2 SVGAGI.

The chain links TRBV5-1 to TRBJ1-1; 9 bases align to TRBD1. Looked up from germline, CDR1 is SGHRS and CDR2 is YFSETQ. The CDR3 runs 16 residues. V gave up 3 bases and J gave up 0 bases; unmatched junction bases: 6. In DNA form, the CDR3 reads TGCGCCAGCAGCTCGGACAGGGGTAACATGAACACTGAAGCTTTCTTT. Amino acids: CASSSDRGNMNTEAFF. The full variable domain, with the rest looked up from reference TRBV5-1 and TRBJ1-1, is KAGVTQTPRYLIKTRGQQVTLSCSPISGHRSVSWYQQTPGQGLQFLFEYFSETQRNKGNFPGRFSGRQFSNSRSEMNVSTLELGDSALYLCASSSDRGNMNTEAFFGQGTRLTVV.

The rearrangement uses TRBV30 and TRBJ2-7; the match to TRBD1 covers 7 bases. CDR1 is GTSNPN, CDR2 SVGIG, per germline (reference sequence). The CDR3 loop spans 15 amino acids. Losses at the gene ends were 0 bases for V and 7 bases for J; bases not matched to a gene: 12. DNA of the CDR3: TGTGCCTGGAGTGTACTCGGGACAGACTACGAAGAGCAGTACTTC. Translating it yields CAWSVLGTDYEEQYF.

The chain combines TRBV9 with TRBJ2-7, with 8 bases identical to TRBD2. The V gene's germline CDR1 is SGDLS and CDR2 YYNGEE. The CDR3 runs 14 residues. Losses at the gene ends were 3 bases for V and 0 bases for J; bases not matched to a gene: 2. The CDR3 DNA follows: TGTGCCAGCAGCGCGACTAGCGCCTCCTACGAGCAGTACTTC. Translating gives CASSATSASYEQYF. Variable domain in full (rest from reference TRBV9 and TRBJ2-7): DSGVTQTPKHLITATGQRVTLRCSPRSGDLSVYWYQQSLDQGLQFLIQYYNGEERAKGNILERFSAQQFPDLHSELNLSSLELGDSALYFCASSATSASYEQYFGPGTRLTVT.

This clone was observed a single time. The V gene is TRBV6-1, the J gene TRBJ1-1, with D tentatively TRBD1 (5 bases). V dropped 8 bases and J dropped 8 bases, with 18 bases sitting between them. CDR1 MNHNS and CDR2 SASEGT come from the germline V gene. CDR3 length: 13 residues. Here the CDR3 DNA reads TGTGCCAGCTATCCTATGTCAGGGTGGGAAGCTTTCTTT. Encoded protein: CASYPMSGWEAFF.

The CDR3 coding sequence is TGTGCCAGCAGCTTGGTAACAGGGGGCTTGTACGAGCAGTACTTC. Translated, it gives CASSLVTGGLYEQYF. The V and J genes are TRBV5-6 and TRBJ2-7; 9 bases map to TRBD1. Germline values: CDR1 SGHDT, CDR2 YYEEEE. J lost 4 bases, V lost 0 bases, and 5 bases had no gene match. This CDR3 has 15 residues. Full variable domain (remainder filled in from reference TRBV5-6 and TRBJ2-7): DAGVTQSPTHLIKTRGQQVTLRCSPKSGHDTVSWYQQALGQGPQFIFQYYEEEERQRGNFPDRFSGHQFPNYSSELNVNALLLGDSALYLCASSLVTGGLYEQYFGPGTRLTVT.